These 18 T cell receptor beta chains were all obtained from the same sample, sequenced in a study of T cell changes during pregnancy in multiple sclerosis. Using immunoSEQ multiplex PCR, the repertoire was profiled, and TCRdb retains in-frame clones only, with some absent. The table has approximately 100,000 clones, approximately 94% seen once. Sample: peripheral blood, taken before pregnancy. The receptors come from a female donor with multiple sclerosis, enrolled in a pregnancy study.

The V call is TRBV6-6, the J call TRBJ1-5; D possibly corresponds to TRBD1 (5 bases). Germline assignment: CDR1 MNHNY and CDR2 SVGAGI (reference sequence). The CDR3 covers 15 residues. V lost 2 bases, J lost 4 bases, and 12 bases lay in between. CDR3: CASSYQKGPNQPQHF. CDR3 coding DNA: TGTGCCAGCAGTTACCAAAAGGGGCCGAATCAGCCCCAGCATTTT.

The chain carries TRBV11-2 and TRBJ2-1; no definite D call. V lost 1 base and J 4 bases, leaving 14 bases between the germline ends. Germline CDR1 is SGHAT and CDR2 is FQNNGV. The CDR3 has 16 amino acids. The CDR3 bases are TGTGCCAGCAGCTTAGGTGAGGCCTATTCATACAATGAGCAGTTCTTC. Translated: CASSLGEAYSYNEQFF.

The J gene is TRBJ2-5, the V gene TRBV5-8; 12 positions match TRBD2. Unmatched junction bases numbered 12, after V lost 6 bases and J lost 0 bases. Per the germline V gene, CDR1 is SGHTS and CDR2 is YDEGEE. CDR3 length: 18 amino acids. The CDR3 reads CASTPGTSGLGYQETQYF. The DNA of the CDR3 is TGTGCCAGCACCCCAGGGACTAGCGGGTTAGGGTACCAAGAGACCCAGTACTTC.

This sequence joins TRBV10-3 and TRBJ2-1, with 9 positions matching TRBD2. V was clipped by 0 bases and J by 5 bases; unmatched bases: 5. The germline V gene has CDR1 ENHRY and CDR2 SYGVKD. This CDR3 spans 16 amino acids. The CDR3 DNA reads as TGTGCCATCAGTGAGTCGATGGCGGGAGGGCACAATGAGCAGTTCTTC. Protein: CAISESMAGGHNEQFF.

The gene calls are TRBV19 and TRBJ2-2; 7 bases map to TRBD1. V lost 5 bases and J lost 7; bases outside the gene matches: 10. CDR1 and CDR2 (germline): LNHDA, SQIVND (reference sequence). The CDR3 length is 15 residues. CDR3 residues: CASSLTDRAGGELFF. The CDR3 nucleotides read TGTGCCAGTAGTTTGACCGACAGGGCCGGCGGGGAGCTGTTTTTT.

The chain recombines TRBV7-2 with TRBJ2-1; 10 bases line up with TRBD1. Unmatched junction bases numbered 6, after V lost 5 bases and J lost 8 bases. Looked up from germline, CDR1 is SGHTA and CDR2 is FQGNSA. This CDR3 comprises 14 residues. CDR3 DNA sequence: TGTGCCAGCAGCACAGACAGGGGGCGCGATGAGCAGTTCTTC. Translated: CASSTDRGRDEQFF.

The chain couples TRBV5-1 to TRBJ2-7; D is perhaps TRBD2 (6 bases). The CDR3 sequence is 16 residues long. Germline V lookup: CDR1 SGHRS, CDR2 YFSETQ. The ends were cut back, 4 bases at V and 0 bases at J, with 17 bases in the middle. The CDR3 nucleotides read TGCGCCAGCAGCACCGGCCGGGACTGGGCCTCCTACGAGCAGTACTTC. It codes for CASSTGRDWASYEQYF.

This chain uses TRBV7-9 with TRBJ2-2; D uncertain. Germline values: CDR1 SEHNR, CDR2 FQNEAQ (reference sequence). This CDR3 comprises 11 residues. The ends were cut back, 6 bases at V and 5 bases at J, with 4 bases in the middle. DNA of the CDR3: TGTGCCAGCAGTTCTACCGGGGAGCTGTTTTTT. Its translation is CASSSTGELFF.

The chain is built from TRBV30 and TRBJ1-5, with unresolved D. CDR3 length: 13 amino acids. CDR1 is GTSNPN, CDR2 SVGIG, per germline (reference sequence). Trimming pared 2 bases from V and 5 bases from J, leaving 10 bases between. DNA for the CDR3: TGTGCCTGGAGTCCAGGCGTTTATCAGCCCCAGCATTTT. It codes for CAWSPGVYQPQHF. Using reference TRBV30 and TRBJ1-5 for the parts outside the CDR3, the full variable domain is SQTIHQWPATLVQPVGSPLSLECTVEGTSNPNLYWYRQAAGRGLQLLFYSVGIGQISSEVPQNLSASRPQDRQFILSSKKLLLSDSGFYLCAWSPGVYQPQHFGDGTRLSIL.

The chain links TRBV11-2 to TRBJ2-7, with a tentative D call TRBD2 (6 bases). V was cut by 4 bases and J by 4 bases, with 17 bases left in between. The CDR3 totals 15 residues. Germline assignment: CDR1 SGHAT and CDR2 FQNNGV. This CDR3 is CASSSPREVSYEQYF. The CDR3 DNA follows: TGTGCCAGCAGCTCACCGAGGGAGGTTAGTTACGAGCAGTACTTC. Full variable domain (outside the CDR3, taken from reference TRBV11-2 and TRBJ2-7): EAGVAQSPRYKIIEKRQSVAFWCNPISGHATLYWYQQILGQGPKLLIQFQNNGVVDDSQLPKDRFSAERLKGVDSTLKIQPAKLEDSAVYLCASSSPREVSYEQYFGPGTRLTVT.

This clone was seen once. The chain links TRBV6-5 to TRBJ2-1; D is uncertain. CDR3 size: 14 residues. Germline V gene lookup returns CDR1 MNHEY and CDR2 SVGAGI. Between the trimmed V and J ends, which lost 0 bases and 6 bases, there was a span of 9 bases. In DNA, the CDR3 is TGTGCCAGCAGTTACTCGACGACGGGCAATGAGCAGTTCTTC. This sequence encodes CASSYSTTGNEQFF.

In this sample, this clone turned up a few times. The chain recombines TRBV27 with TRBJ1-5; TRBD1 matches at 10 bases. The CDR3 totals 18 residues. Germline loops: CDR1 MNHEY, CDR2 SMNVEV (reference sequence). The V gene end was trimmed by 6 bases and the J gene end by 0 bases; junction bases not matched to a gene: 11. Here the CDR3 DNA reads TGTGCCAGCAGGAGGGGGACAGGGGAGTCCGGTAGCAATCAGCCCCAGCATTTT. It specifies CASRRGTGESGSNQPQHF.

This chain joins TRBV7-6 and TRBJ2-1; 10 bases agree with TRBD1. Germline V gives CDR1 SGHVS, CDR2 FNYEAQ. CDR3 length equals 13 residues. V lost 11 bases to trimming and J lost 5 bases; unmatched junction nucleotides: 6. The CDR3 region has the DNA TGTGCCGGAGGGACAGGGGCGAACAATGAGCAGTTCTTC. It translates to CAGGTGANNEQFF. Together with reference TRBV7-6 and TRBJ2-1, the CDR3 gives the full variable domain: GAGVSQSPRYKVTKRGQDVALRCDPISGHVSLYWYRQALGQGPEFLTYFNYEAQQDKSGLPNDRFSAERPEGSISTLTIQRTEQRDSAMYRCAGGTGANNEQFFGPGTRLTVL.

V gene TRBV5-1 combines with J gene TRBJ1-5, with a tentative D call TRBD1 (6 bases). CDR1 and CDR2 (germline): SGHRS, YFSETQ. V lost 0 bases and J lost 3, with 7 bases in between. This CDR3 has 14 residues. CDR3 protein: CASSLAGVNQPQHF. As DNA, the CDR3 is TGCGCCAGCAGCTTGGCAGGGGTCAATCAGCCCCAGCATTTT.

The CDR3 DNA follows: TGTGCCAGCAGCTTACTAGGTAGCAATCAGCCCCAGCATTTT. Translation: CASSLLGSNQPQHF. This rearrangement joins TRBV5-6 to TRBJ1-5, with D unresolved. CDR3 length equals 14 residues. CDR1 is SGHDT, CDR2 YYEEEE, per germline. V gave up 2 bases and J gave up 0 bases, with 6 bases separating them.

The V gene is TRBV4-1, the J gene TRBJ1-2, with 7 bases fitting TRBD1. Germline CDR1 reads MGHRA; CDR2 reads YSYEKL. Trimming at V came to 3 bases and at J to 8 bases, leaving 6 bases not matched to a gene. This CDR3 is built from 13 residues. The CDR3 coding sequence is TGCGCCAGCAGCCAGACAGGGCACCTGGGCTACACCTTC. This gives the protein CASSQTGHLGYTF.

The V call is TRBV27, the J call TRBJ2-5; 10 bases are shared with TRBD2. CDR3 size: 15 residues. Looked up from germline, CDR1 is MNHEY and CDR2 is SMNVEV (reference sequence). J lost 5 bases, V lost 6 bases, and 9 bases had no gene match. The CDR3 region is CASSGLAGGWETQYF. DNA of the CDR3: TGTGCCAGCAGCGGATTAGCGGGAGGTTGGGAGACCCAGTACTTC.

The rearrangement joins TRBV9 to TRBJ2-3; D unclear. Looked up from germline, CDR1 is SGDLS and CDR2 is YYNGEE. The V end lost 3 bases, the J end lost 3 bases, and 8 bases lay between the germline ends. This CDR3 comprises 13 residues. CDR3: CASSARLTDTQYF. The CDR3 region has the DNA TGTGCCAGCAGCGCCCGACTTACAGATACGCAGTATTTT.